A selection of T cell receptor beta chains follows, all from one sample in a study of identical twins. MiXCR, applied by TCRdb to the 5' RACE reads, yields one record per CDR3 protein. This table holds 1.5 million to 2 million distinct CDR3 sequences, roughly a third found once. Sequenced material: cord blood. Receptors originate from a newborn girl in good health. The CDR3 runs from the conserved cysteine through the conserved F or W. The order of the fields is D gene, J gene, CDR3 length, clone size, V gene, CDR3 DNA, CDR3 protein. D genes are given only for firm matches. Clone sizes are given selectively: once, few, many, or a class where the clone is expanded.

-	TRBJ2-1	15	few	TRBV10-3	TGTGCCATCAGTGAGTCCCAGAATTCCTACAATGAGCAGTTCTTC	CAISESQNSYNEQFF
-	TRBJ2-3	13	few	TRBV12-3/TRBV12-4	TGTGCCAGCAGTTTAGCGGGATATGATACGCAGTATTTT	CASSLAGYDTQYF
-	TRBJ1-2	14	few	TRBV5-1	TGCGCCAGCAGCCCCAGAGGGGAAAACTATGGCTACACCTTC	CASSPRGENYGYTF
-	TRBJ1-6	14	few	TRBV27	TGTGCCAGCAGTTTGTCAAGGGGGAGTTCACCCCTCCACTTT	CASSLSRGSSPLHF
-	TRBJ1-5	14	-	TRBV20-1	TGCAGTGCTAGCCGAGGACAGTTCCTTTCGCCCCAGCATTTT	CSASRGQFLSPQHF
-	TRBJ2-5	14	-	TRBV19	TGTGCCAGTAGTATAGGAGGGATAATGGAGACCCAGTACTTC	CASSIGGIMETQYF
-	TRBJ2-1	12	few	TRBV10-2	TGCGCCAGTATAGGCGGGCACAATGAGCAGTTCTTC	CASIGGHNEQFF
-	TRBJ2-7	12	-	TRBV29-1	TGCAGCGCCCACAGGTCCCCCCTCGAGCAGTACTTC	CSAHRSPLEQYF
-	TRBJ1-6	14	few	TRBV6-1	TGTGCCAGCAAGTTGAGCTCCTATAATTCACCCCTCCACTTT	CASKLSSYNSPLHF
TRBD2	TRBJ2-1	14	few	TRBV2	TGTGCCGGAGCGCCGGGACTAGCGAGTAATGAGCAGTTCTTC	CAGAPGLASNEQFF
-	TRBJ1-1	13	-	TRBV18	TGTGCCAGCTCACCACTTACGACAGCTGAAGCTTTCTTT	CASSPLTTAEAFF
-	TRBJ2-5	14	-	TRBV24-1	TGTGCCACCAGTGTCGGGGGAGGACAAGAGACCCAGTACTTC	CATSVGGGQETQYF
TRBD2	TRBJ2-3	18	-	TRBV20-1	TGCAGTGCTAGAGAGGTCTCTAGCGGCCTTCTTAGCACAGATACGCAGTATTTT	CSAREVSSGLLSTDTQYF
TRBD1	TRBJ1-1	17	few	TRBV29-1	TGCAGCGTCCAACGGGGGGGCAGGGGGGTCATGAACACTGAAGCTTTCTTT	CSVQRGGRGVMNTEAFF
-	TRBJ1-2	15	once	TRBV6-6	TGTGCCAGCAGTTACCGCCTTCCGCTCTCCTATGGCTACACCTTC	CASSYRLPLSYGYTF
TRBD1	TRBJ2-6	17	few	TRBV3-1	TGTGCCAGCAGCCAAGGGGACAGGTTTCCGGAGGCCAACGTCCTGACTTTC	CASSQGDRFPEANVLTF
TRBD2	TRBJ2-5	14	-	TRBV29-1	TGCAGCGTTGGCGGGAGGGCTGTAGGGGAGACCCAGTACTTC	CSVGGRAVGETQYF
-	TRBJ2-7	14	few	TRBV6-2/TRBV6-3	TGTGCCAGCAGTTACCCCCGGACGGTCTACGAGCAGTACTTC	CASSYPRTVYEQYF
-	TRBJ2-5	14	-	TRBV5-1	TGCGCCAGCAGCTTGTCGAATCGCCCGGGGACCCGGTACTTC	CASSLSNRPGTRYF
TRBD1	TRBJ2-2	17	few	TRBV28	TGTGCCAGCAGTTTATCCGTCCGTGACAGACAGGGCGGGGAGCTGTTTTTT	CASSLSVRDRQGGELFF
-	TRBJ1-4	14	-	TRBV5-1	TGCGCCAGCAGCTTGTGGGGCAGGGCCGAAAAACTGTTTTTT	CASSLWGRAEKLFF
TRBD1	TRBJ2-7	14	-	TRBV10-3	TGTGCCATCAGGCCCGGGACAGGGGTTTACGAGCAGTACTTC	CAIRPGTGVYEQYF
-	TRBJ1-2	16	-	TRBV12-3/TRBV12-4	TGTGCCAGCAGTTCCATATCGGACCTCCCCCTAGGAGGCTACACCTTC	CASSSISDLPLGGYTF
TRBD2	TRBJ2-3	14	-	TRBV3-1	TGTGCCTCTGCGACTAGCGGGAGACCAGATACGCAGTATTTT	CASATSGRPDTQYF
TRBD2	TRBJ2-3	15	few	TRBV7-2	TGTGCCAGCAGCTTAGCCCCGGGACTAAGGGATACGCAGTATTTT	CASSLAPGLRDTQYF
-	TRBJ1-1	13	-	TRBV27	TGTGCCAGCAGTTTATTCGGACAGTATGAAGCTTTCTTT	CASSLFGQYEAFF
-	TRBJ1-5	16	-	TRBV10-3	TGTGCCATCAGTGGCAGTACGCCGGGGGGGAATCAGCCCCAGCATTTT	CAISGSTPGGNQPQHF